The clone carrying this T cell receptor (beta chain) was counted ten times or more. This entry belongs to a study of T cells in Graves' hyperthyroidism and ophthalmopathy. RNA transcripts were the template for amplifying TCR beta CDR3 regions. In the first-round RT-PCR of the TCR CDR3, the HTBI primer set was used. One entry per CDR3 protein, called by TCRdb with MiXCR from the multiplex PCR reads. The sample has about 290,000 distinct CDR3 sequences; approximately 14% are singletons. The CDR3 covers 14 residues. Trimming pared 9 bases from V and 2 bases from J, leaving 14 bases between. Germline lookup yields CDR1 SNHLY and CDR2 FYNNEI. Hyperthyroidism had been newly diagnosed in patients aged 18 to 65, and its duration was under 2 months.

The rearrangement joins TRBV2 to TRBJ2-1, with D possibly being TRBD2 (5 bases). Sequencing used blood. This TCR was recovered from a woman in her fifties or sixties with Graves' hyperthyroidism that later progressed to Graves' ophthalmopathy. The CDR3 DNA reads as TGTGCCAGTACCGCTAAGCGGCCCTACAATGAGCAGTTCTTC. It codes for CASTAKRPYNEQFF.